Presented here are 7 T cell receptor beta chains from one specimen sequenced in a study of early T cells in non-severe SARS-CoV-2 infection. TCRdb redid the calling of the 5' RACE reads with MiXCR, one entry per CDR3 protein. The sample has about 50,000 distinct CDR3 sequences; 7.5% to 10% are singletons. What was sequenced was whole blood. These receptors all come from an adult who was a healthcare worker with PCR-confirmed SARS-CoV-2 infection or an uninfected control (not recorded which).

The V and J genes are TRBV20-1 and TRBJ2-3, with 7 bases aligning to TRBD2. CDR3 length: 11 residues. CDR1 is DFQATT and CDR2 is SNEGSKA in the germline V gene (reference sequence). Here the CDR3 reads CRGGDTDTQYF. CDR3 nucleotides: TGCAGGGGGGGGGACACAGATACGCAGTATTTT.

Here the CDR3 reads CASNGGPPYEQYF. In DNA, the CDR3 is TGCGCCAGCAACGGAGGACCCCCCTACGAGCAGTACTTC. The V and J genes are TRBV10-2 and TRBJ2-7, with TRBD2 as a possible D gene (5 bases). The CDR3 has 13 residues. The germline V gene encodes CDR1 WSHSY and CDR2 SAAADI. V lost 7 bases, J lost 2 bases, and 12 bases lay in between.

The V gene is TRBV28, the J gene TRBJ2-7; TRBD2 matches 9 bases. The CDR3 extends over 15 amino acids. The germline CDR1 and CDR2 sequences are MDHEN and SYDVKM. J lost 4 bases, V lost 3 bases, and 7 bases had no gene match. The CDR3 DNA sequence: TGTGCCAGCAGTTTTAGACTAGCGGAGGCGTACGAGCAGTACTTC. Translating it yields CASSFRLAEAYEQYF.

This CDR3 reads CASRGSGTGKWYF. Written as DNA, the CDR3 is TGTGCCAGCAGGGGGTCCGGGACAGGGAAGTGGTACTTC. The chain couples TRBV25-1 to TRBJ2-7, with 9 bases matching TRBD1. Germline V gives CDR1 MGHDK, CDR2 SYGVNS. This CDR3 is built from 13 residues. The J segment lost 12 bases and the V segment lost 6 bases, leaving 12 bases of the junction unmatched.

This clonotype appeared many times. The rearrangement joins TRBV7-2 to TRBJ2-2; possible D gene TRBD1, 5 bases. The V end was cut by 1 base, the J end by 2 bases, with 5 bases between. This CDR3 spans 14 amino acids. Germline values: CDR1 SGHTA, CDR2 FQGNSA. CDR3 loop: CASSLGTNTGELFF. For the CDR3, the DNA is TGTGCCAGCAGCTTAGGGACAAACACCGGGGAGCTGTTTTTT.

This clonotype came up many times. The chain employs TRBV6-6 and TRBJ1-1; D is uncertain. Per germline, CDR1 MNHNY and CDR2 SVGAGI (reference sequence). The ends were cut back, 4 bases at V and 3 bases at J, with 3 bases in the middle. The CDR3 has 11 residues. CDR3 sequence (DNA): TGTGCCAGCAGTTTGGACACTGAAGCTTTCTTT. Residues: CASSLDTEAFF.

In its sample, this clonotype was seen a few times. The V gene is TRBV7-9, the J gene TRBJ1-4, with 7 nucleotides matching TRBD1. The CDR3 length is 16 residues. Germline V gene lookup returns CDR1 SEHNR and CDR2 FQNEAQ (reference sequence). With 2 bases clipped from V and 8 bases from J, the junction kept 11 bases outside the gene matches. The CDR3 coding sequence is TGTGCCAGCAGCTTATCCAGACAGGGTCTTGAGGAAAAACTGTTTTTT. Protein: CASSLSRQGLEEKLFF.